A selection of T cell receptor beta chains follows, all from one sample in a study of cytomegalovirus exposure and HLA in healthy donors. Generated by immunoSEQ multiplex PCR, the TCRdb table keeps only in-frame clones and is missing some. The top ten clones hold approximately 1.5% of a sample with 150,000 to 200,000 clones, about 86% of them seen once. Sequencing input: PBMCs. The receptors were gathered from a woman aged 25 to 39 in good health and CMV-seronegative. CDR3s include the opening cysteine and the closing phenylalanine or tryptophan. Each record gives: D gene, clone size, V gene, J gene, CDR3 DNA, CDR3 protein. The D gene is left open where the match is weak. Clone size is shown for a subset of rows, as once, few, many or a class of expanded clone.

d_gene: TRBD2; abundance: -; v_gene: TRBV25-1; j_gene: TRBJ2-5; CDR3nt: TGTGCCAGCTCAAAGGTCGGGGGGGGTCGCGCATCCGAGACCCAGTACTTC; CDR3aa: CASSKVGGGRASETQYF
d_gene: TRBD1; abundance: -; v_gene: TRBV27; j_gene: TRBJ2-7; CDR3nt: TGTGCCAGCAGCCCCCTGGACAGGGACTACGAGCAGTACTTC; CDR3aa: CASSPLDRDYEQYF
d_gene: -; abundance: -; v_gene: TRBV6-6; j_gene: TRBJ1-1; CDR3nt: TGTGCCAGCAGTCTAACAGGTACCGAAGCTTTCTTT; CDR3aa: CASSLTGTEAFF
d_gene: TRBD2; abundance: -; v_gene: TRBV27; j_gene: TRBJ2-3; CDR3nt: TGTGCCAGCAGTTTAGCGGCTAGCGGGGGAGATACGCAGTATTTT; CDR3aa: CASSLAASGGDTQYF
d_gene: -; abundance: once; v_gene: TRBV18; j_gene: TRBJ2-7; CDR3nt: TGTGCCAGCTCACCATCCGACAGGTCCTACGAGCAGTACTTC; CDR3aa: CASSPSDRSYEQYF
d_gene: -; abundance: -; v_gene: TRBV29-1; j_gene: TRBJ1-4; CDR3nt: TGCAGCGCAATAGGGGGGGCCACGAGTGAAAAACTGTTTTTT; CDR3aa: CSAIGGATSEKLFF
d_gene: TRBD1; abundance: -; v_gene: TRBV29-1; j_gene: TRBJ2-1; CDR3nt: TGCAGCGTTGTGACAGGGGCCCTGTCCAACTTCTACAATGAGCAGTTCTTC; CDR3aa: CSVVTGALSNFYNEQFF
d_gene: -; abundance: -; v_gene: TRBV5-1; j_gene: TRBJ2-2; CDR3nt: TGCGCCAGCAGCTTGAAGGGCCCCAGGGGGGCGAACACCGGGGAGCTGTTTTTT; CDR3aa: CASSLKGPRGANTGELFF
d_gene: TRBD2; abundance: -; v_gene: TRBV4-2; j_gene: TRBJ2-7; CDR3nt: TGTGCCAGCAGCCGAGTCGGGGGGGCCTACGAGCAGTACTTC; CDR3aa: CASSRVGGAYEQYF
d_gene: -; abundance: -; v_gene: TRBV5-6; j_gene: TRBJ2-5; CDR3nt: TGTGCCAGCAACTGGAGTCCGGACACCCAAGAGACCCAGTACTTC; CDR3aa: CASNWSPDTQETQYF
d_gene: TRBD1; abundance: -; v_gene: TRBV30; j_gene: TRBJ1-4; CDR3nt: TGTGCCTGGAGTCGCGACAGGGGAGAAAAACTGTTTTTT; CDR3aa: CAWSRDRGEKLFF
d_gene: -; abundance: -; v_gene: TRBV2; j_gene: TRBJ1-2; CDR3nt: TGTGCCAGCAGTGAAGCGCTTTTTGCTGGAGACGCCGGATATTCTAACTATGGCTACACCTTC; CDR3aa: CASSEALFAGDAGYSNYGYTF
d_gene: -; abundance: -; v_gene: TRBV2; j_gene: TRBJ1-1; CDR3nt: TGTGCCAGCAACCCCGGGGTCTTGGTCACTGAAGCTTTCTTT; CDR3aa: CASNPGVLVTEAFF
d_gene: TRBD1; abundance: -; v_gene: TRBV4-1; j_gene: TRBJ1-6; CDR3nt: TGCGCCAGCAGCCAAAGACAGGGGGATAATTCACCCCTCCACTTT; CDR3aa: CASSQRQGDNSPLHF
d_gene: -; abundance: -; v_gene: TRBV5-4; j_gene: TRBJ2-7; CDR3nt: TGTGCCAGCAGCCTACAGGGATACTACGAGCAGTACTTC; CDR3aa: CASSLQGYYEQYF
d_gene: -; abundance: -; v_gene: TRBV7-2; j_gene: TRBJ1-6; CDR3nt: TGTGCCAGCAGCCCCCCGCGGAGGGAAGAGGGGAGGACTTCACCCCTCCACTTT; CDR3aa: CASSPPRREEGRTSPLHF
d_gene: TRBD1; abundance: once; v_gene: TRBV5-1; j_gene: TRBJ1-1; CDR3nt: TGCGCCAGCAGCTCACGCAGGGGGTACGGCACTGAAGCTTTCTTT; CDR3aa: CASSSRRGYGTEAFF
d_gene: TRBD2; abundance: -; v_gene: TRBV25-1; j_gene: TRBJ2-1; CDR3nt: TGTGCCAGCAGTTCTATAGCGGGGGGATCCAATGAGCAGTTCTTC; CDR3aa: CASSSIAGGSNEQFF
d_gene: -; abundance: -; v_gene: TRBV4-1; j_gene: TRBJ2-7; CDR3nt: TGCGCCAGCAGCCGGTCACAGGTTGAAGAGCAGTACTTC; CDR3aa: CASSRSQVEEQYF
d_gene: TRBD2; abundance: -; v_gene: TRBV5-1; j_gene: TRBJ2-5; CDR3nt: TGCGCCAGCAGCCCGACTAGCGGGGGGGCCTGGGAGACCCAGTACTTC; CDR3aa: CASSPTSGGAWETQYF
d_gene: TRBD1; abundance: -; v_gene: TRBV6-1; j_gene: TRBJ1-4; CDR3nt: TGTGCCAGCAGTGACACGGGACAGGATAATGAAAAACTGTTTTTT; CDR3aa: CASSDTGQDNEKLFF
d_gene: TRBD1; abundance: -; v_gene: TRBV4-1; j_gene: TRBJ1-2; CDR3nt: TGCGCCAGCAGCCAGTCGACAGGGAACTATGGCTACACCTTC; CDR3aa: CASSQSTGNYGYTF
d_gene: -; abundance: -; v_gene: TRBV18; j_gene: TRBJ1-1; CDR3nt: TGTGCCAGCTCACCACCGAGGCAGGGGAAGAACACTGAAGCTTTCTTT; CDR3aa: CASSPPRQGKNTEAFF
d_gene: TRBD1; abundance: -; v_gene: TRBV6-1; j_gene: TRBJ2-7; CDR3nt: TGTGCCAGCAGCAAACTCGGGACAGACGCATACGAGCAGTACTTC; CDR3aa: CASSKLGTDAYEQYF
d_gene: TRBD1; abundance: -; v_gene: TRBV19; j_gene: TRBJ2-7; CDR3nt: TGTGCCAGTAGACTACAGGGGGCTGGGTCCTACGAGCAGTACTTC; CDR3aa: CASRLQGAGSYEQYF
d_gene: TRBD1; abundance: once; v_gene: TRBV6-5; j_gene: TRBJ1-5; CDR3nt: TGTGCCAGCAGGACAGGGGGTAACAATCAGCCCCAGCATTTT; CDR3aa: CASRTGGNNQPQHF
d_gene: -; abundance: -; v_gene: TRBV5-1; j_gene: TRBJ2-1; CDR3nt: TGCGCCAGCAGTGGCCGGGCTAGCGTACCCCACCACAGTGAGCAGTTCTTC; CDR3aa: CASSGRASVPHHSEQFF
d_gene: TRBD1; abundance: -; v_gene: TRBV27; j_gene: TRBJ1-3; CDR3nt: TGTGCCAGCAGTCCCAGGGGGCTCGGAAACACCATATATTTT; CDR3aa: CASSPRGLGNTIYF
d_gene: -; abundance: -; v_gene: TRBV30; j_gene: TRBJ1-5; CDR3nt: TGTGCCTGGAGTGTTAGCTCCCGAGGGGGTAGCAATCAGCCCCAGCATTTT; CDR3aa: CAWSVSSRGGSNQPQHF
d_gene: TRBD2; abundance: -; v_gene: TRBV19; j_gene: TRBJ2-7; CDR3nt: TGTGCCAGTAGTTCAGGACTAGCGGGGGCCAACTCCTACGAGCAGTACTTC; CDR3aa: CASSSGLAGANSYEQYF
d_gene: TRBD1; abundance: -; v_gene: TRBV5-6; j_gene: TRBJ1-6; CDR3nt: TGTGCCAGCAGCCAGGCCGGGACAGGGTATCCCCTCCACTTT; CDR3aa: CASSQAGTGYPLHF
d_gene: TRBD1; abundance: -; v_gene: TRBV6-1; j_gene: TRBJ1-3; CDR3nt: TGTGCCAGCAACTCGGGACAGCTTGGAAACACCATATATTTT; CDR3aa: CASNSGQLGNTIYF
d_gene: -; abundance: -; v_gene: TRBV29-1; j_gene: TRBJ1-1; CDR3nt: TGCAGCGGCGTAAACACTGAAGCTTTCTTT; CDR3aa: CSGVNTEAFF
d_gene: -; abundance: -; v_gene: TRBV6-5; j_gene: TRBJ1-1; CDR3nt: TGTGCCAGCAGGAGGAGGGGTATGAACACTGAAGCTTTCTTT; CDR3aa: CASRRRGMNTEAFF
d_gene: -; abundance: -; v_gene: TRBV6-1; j_gene: TRBJ2-1; CDR3nt: TGTGCCAGCAGGAAGGACAGAGAATACAATGAGCAGTTCTTC; CDR3aa: CASRKDREYNEQFF
d_gene: -; abundance: -; v_gene: TRBV7-8; j_gene: TRBJ1-1; CDR3nt: TGTGCCAGCAGCTTATCCCCAGGGGCGGTGGAAGCTTTCTTT; CDR3aa: CASSLSPGAVEAFF
d_gene: -; abundance: -; v_gene: TRBV7-7; j_gene: TRBJ2-5; CDR3nt: TGTGCTAGCAGCTTTACCAGGGATGAGACCCAGTACTTC; CDR3aa: CASSFTRDETQYF
d_gene: -; abundance: -; v_gene: TRBV19; j_gene: TRBJ2-3; CDR3nt: TGTGCCAGTAGCTCAGAGGGGGTAGATACGCAGTATTTT; CDR3aa: CASSSEGVDTQYF
d_gene: TRBD2; abundance: -; v_gene: TRBV7-2; j_gene: TRBJ2-1; CDR3nt: TGTGCCAGCAGCTTAGACAGGCTAGCGGGGGGGCCGAAATACGGTGAGCAGTTCTTC; CDR3aa: CASSLDRLAGGPKYGEQFF
d_gene: TRBD1; abundance: -; v_gene: TRBV6-5; j_gene: TRBJ2-1; CDR3nt: TGTGCCAGCAGTTACGGGACAGGGGGACACAATGAGCAGTTCTTC; CDR3aa: CASSYGTGGHNEQFF
d_gene: -; abundance: few; v_gene: TRBV4-2; j_gene: TRBJ1-4; CDR3nt: TGTGCCAGCAGCCAACCAGGCTCGGATGAAAAACTGTTTTTT; CDR3aa: CASSQPGSDEKLFF
d_gene: -; abundance: -; v_gene: TRBV7-9; j_gene: TRBJ2-2; CDR3nt: TGTGCCAGCAGCTTATCCCGCCCGGGAAAAACATTCGTCGCCGGGGAGCTGTTTTTT; CDR3aa: CASSLSRPGKTFVAGELFF
d_gene: -; abundance: -; v_gene: TRBV2; j_gene: TRBJ2-1; CDR3nt: TGTGCCAGCAGTGTAGGGGGGGTCAATGAGCAGTTCTTC; CDR3aa: CASSVGGVNEQFF
d_gene: -; abundance: -; v_gene: TRBV6-1; j_gene: TRBJ2-7; CDR3nt: TGTGCCAGCAGTCTTCAAAACAGGGAGCTCGAGCAGTACTTC; CDR3aa: CASSLQNRELEQYF
d_gene: TRBD1; abundance: few; v_gene: TRBV25-1; j_gene: TRBJ1-4; CDR3nt: TGTGCCAGCAGTGACAGGGGGTCCAATGAAAAACTGTTTTTT; CDR3aa: CASSDRGSNEKLFF
d_gene: -; abundance: -; v_gene: TRBV4-1; j_gene: TRBJ1-1; CDR3nt: TGCGCCAGCAGCCAGGGGGGGAAGAACACTGAAGCTTTCTTT; CDR3aa: CASSQGGKNTEAFF
d_gene: TRBD2; abundance: -; v_gene: TRBV9; j_gene: TRBJ2-3; CDR3nt: TGTGCCAGCAGCGGAACTAGCGTGGGCACAGATACGCAGTATTTT; CDR3aa: CASSGTSVGTDTQYF
d_gene: -; abundance: -; v_gene: TRBV2; j_gene: TRBJ2-1; CDR3nt: TGTGCCAGCAGGCGGGGAACTTCCTACAATGAGCAGTTCTTC; CDR3aa: CASRRGTSYNEQFF
d_gene: -; abundance: -; v_gene: TRBV4-1; j_gene: TRBJ1-2; CDR3nt: TGCGCCAGCAGCCAAGCTTGGACAGAGTATGGCTACACCTTC; CDR3aa: CASSQAWTEYGYTF
d_gene: TRBD1; abundance: once; v_gene: TRBV7-9; j_gene: TRBJ1-5; CDR3nt: TGTGCCAGCAGCTTAGCCGGGACAGGGGTCAACCAGCCCCAGCATTTT; CDR3aa: CASSLAGTGVNQPQHF